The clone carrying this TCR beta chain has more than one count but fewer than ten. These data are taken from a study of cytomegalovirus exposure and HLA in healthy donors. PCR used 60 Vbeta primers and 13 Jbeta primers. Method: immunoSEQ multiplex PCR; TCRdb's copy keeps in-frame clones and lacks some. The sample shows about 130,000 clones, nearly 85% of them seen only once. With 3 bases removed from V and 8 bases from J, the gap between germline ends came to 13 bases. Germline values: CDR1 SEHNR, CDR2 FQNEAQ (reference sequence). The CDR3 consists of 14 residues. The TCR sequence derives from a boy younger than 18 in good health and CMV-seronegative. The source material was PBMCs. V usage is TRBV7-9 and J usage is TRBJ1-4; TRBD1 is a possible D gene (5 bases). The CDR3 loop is CASSLPGQAEKLFF. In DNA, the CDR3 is TGTGCCAGCAGCTTGCCAGGGCAGGCGGAAAAACTGTTTTTT.